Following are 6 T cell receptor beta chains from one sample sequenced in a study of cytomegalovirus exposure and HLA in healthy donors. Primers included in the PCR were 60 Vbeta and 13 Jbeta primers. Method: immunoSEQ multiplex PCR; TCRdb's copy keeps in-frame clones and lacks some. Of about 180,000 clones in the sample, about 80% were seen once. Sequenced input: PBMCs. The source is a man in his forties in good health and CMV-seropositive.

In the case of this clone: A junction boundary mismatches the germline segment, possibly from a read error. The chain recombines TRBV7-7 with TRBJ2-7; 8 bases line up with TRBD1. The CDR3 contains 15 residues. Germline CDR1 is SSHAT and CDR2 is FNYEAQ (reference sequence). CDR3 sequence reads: CASSNQDRDGCEQYF. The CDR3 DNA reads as TGTGCTAGCAGCAACCAGGACAGGGATGGGTGCGAGCAGTACTTC.

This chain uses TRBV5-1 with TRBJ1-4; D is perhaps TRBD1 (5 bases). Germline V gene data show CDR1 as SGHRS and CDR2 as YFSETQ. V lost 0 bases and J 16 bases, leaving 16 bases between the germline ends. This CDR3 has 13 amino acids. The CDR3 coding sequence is TGCGCCAGCAGCTTGGAATGGGGGACTCAAGCGTTTTTT. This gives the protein CASSLEWGTQAFF.

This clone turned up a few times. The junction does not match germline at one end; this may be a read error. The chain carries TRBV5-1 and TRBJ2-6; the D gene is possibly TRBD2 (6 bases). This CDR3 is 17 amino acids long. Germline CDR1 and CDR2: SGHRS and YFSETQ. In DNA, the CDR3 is TGCGCCAGCAGCTTGATGGGACTTAGCTCTGGGGCCAACGGCCTGACTTTC. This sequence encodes CASSLMGLSSGANGLTF.

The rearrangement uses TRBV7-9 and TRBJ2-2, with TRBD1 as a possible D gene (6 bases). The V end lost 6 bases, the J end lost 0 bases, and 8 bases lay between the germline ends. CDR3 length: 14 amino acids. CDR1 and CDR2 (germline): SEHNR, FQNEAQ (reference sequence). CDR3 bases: TGTGCCAGCAGGGGGGCCGCGAACACCGGGGAGCTGTTTTTT. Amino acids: CASRGAANTGELFF. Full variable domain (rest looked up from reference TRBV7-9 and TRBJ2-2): DTGVSQNPRHKITKRGQNVTFRCDPISEHNRLYWYRQTLGQGPEFLTYFQNEAQLEKSRLLSDRFSAERPKGSFSTLEIQRTEQGDSAMYLCASRGAANTGELFFGEGSRLTVL.

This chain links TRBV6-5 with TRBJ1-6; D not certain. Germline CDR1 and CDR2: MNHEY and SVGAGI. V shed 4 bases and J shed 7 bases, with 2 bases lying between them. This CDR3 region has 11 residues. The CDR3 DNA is TGTGCCAGCAGTTCGAATTCACCCCTCCACTTT. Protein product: CASSSNSPLHF.

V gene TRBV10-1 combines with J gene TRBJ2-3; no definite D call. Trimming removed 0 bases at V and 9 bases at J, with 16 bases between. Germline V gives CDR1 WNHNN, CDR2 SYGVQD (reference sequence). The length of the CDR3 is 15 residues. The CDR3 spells CASSESISRGATQYF. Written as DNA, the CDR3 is TGCGCCAGCAGTGAGTCGATCTCGCGAGGTGCGACGCAGTATTTT.